This entry describes one T cell receptor (beta chain). Its target is not known. The assay was immunoSEQ multiplex PCR, and TCRdb's table has in-frame clones only and misses some. This sample has 450,000 to 550,000 clones, with roughly nine tenths found just once. The CDR3 consists of 17 residues. This sample is part of a study of Ad26.COV2.S vaccination and SARS-CoV-2 variants. Study-wide background: Donor got 5x10^10 or 1x10^11 viral particles of Ad26.COV2.S.

Treatment described: some 19 received Ad26.COV2.S at low or high dose, single or two shots; five or six received placebo; per-sample allocation not given. Repertoires come from day 63 after the first vaccine or placebo injection. The vaccine antigen was prefusion-stabilized Wuhan SARS-CoV-2 spike. The study's findings and limits: Measures of TCR breadth and depth may have fallen short of total T cell responses.

This specimen was peripheral blood, taken in a trial of Ad26.COV2.S vaccine versus placebo. The chain carries TRBV21-1 and TRBJ2-1; TRBD2, as called in the table, went unchecked against the DNA. TRBV21-1 is listed as a pseudogene. This receptor was obtained from a person aged 18-60 years who received the Ad26.COV2.S COVID-19 vaccine or a placebo. The CDR3 loop reads CASSTFSGTSSYNEQFF. The CDR3 DNA is TGTGCCAGCAGCACCTTTAGCGGGACCAGCTCCTACAATGAGCAGTTCTTC.